This T cell receptor beta chain was retrieved from a study of T cell repertoires in ileal Crohn's disease. Study outcomes and limitations: Clonality above 26.8% at surgery always came with endoscopic recurrence.

Time point of the sample: neoterminal ileum biopsy at postoperative endoscopy, about 6 months after surgery. Adults with ileal or ileocolonic Crohn's disease and an indication for resection were eligible. With V trimmed by 5 bases and J by 1 base, 5 bases remained unmatched. The CDR3 loop spans 14 amino acids. Germline assignment: CDR1 MDHEN and CDR2 SYDVKM. Here immunoSEQ multiplex PCR was the method, and the copy in TCRdb shows in-frame clones only, minus some. The table shows about 12,000 clones, with approximately 78% occurring only once. To note about this clone: Its matching antigen is unknown.

Sequencing input: ileal tissue. The sequence was obtained from an adult with Crohn's disease. This chain links TRBV28 with TRBJ2-7; 7 bases fit TRBD1. In DNA, the CDR3 is TGTGCCAGCAGTACCCCAGGGGGATCCTACGAGCAGTACTTC. Amino acid sequence: CASSTPGGSYEQYF.